This passage covers 29 T cell receptor beta chains from one sample sequenced in a study of technical replicates of blood from several donors. Sequenced by immunoSEQ multiplex PCR; TCRdb stores in-frame clones only, minus some. The table records approximately 100,000 clones, 96% of them present only once. Sample: T cells isolated from PBMCs. The origin of the receptors is a human donor in good health.

The chain links TRBV29-1 to TRBJ1-5; 10 bases align to TRBD1. CDR3 size: 15 residues. The germline gives CDR1 SQVTM, CDR2 ANQGSEA. V shed 5 bases and J 5 bases; nucleotides not matched to a gene: 9. The chain's CDR3 is CSVPGGDRGDQPQHF. Here the CDR3 DNA reads TGCAGCGTTCCGGGGGGGGACAGGGGCGATCAGCCCCAGCATTTT.

CDR3 residues: CASSSGGHGDYGYTF. In nucleotides, the CDR3 is TGTGCCAGCAGCTCAGGGGGACACGGGGACTATGGCTACACCTTC. The V gene is TRBV9, the J gene TRBJ1-2, with TRBD1 matching over 7 bases. Germline loops: CDR1 SGDLS, CDR2 YYNGEE. The CDR3 contains 15 residues. J was trimmed by 3 bases and V by 4 bases; bases with no gene match: 9.

The chain recombines TRBV18 with TRBJ2-3, with TRBD2 as a possible D gene (5 bases). This CDR3 has 13 amino acids. The ends were cut back, 2 bases at V and 4 bases at J, with 7 bases in the middle. Germline-derived CDR1 and CDR2 are KGHSH and LQKENI. The CDR3 reads CASSPTAADTQYF. DNA for the CDR3: TGTGCCAGCTCACCAACAGCGGCAGATACGCAGTATTTT.

This chain connects TRBV5-1 to TRBJ1-3, with D possibly being TRBD1 (5 bases). CDR3 length: 16 amino acids. V was cut by 2 bases and J by 3 bases, with 15 bases left in between. CDR1 and CDR2 from the germline V gene are SGHRS and YFSETQ. The CDR3 DNA sequence: TGCGCCAGCAGCTTCATGTCAGGGAGGGATGGAAACACCATATATTTT. Amino acids: CASSFMSGRDGNTIYF.

J is TRBJ2-4 and V is TRBV2, with 10 positions matching TRBD2. Unmatched junction bases numbered 8, after V lost 6 bases and J lost 3 bases. This CDR3 has 16 amino acids. The V gene's germline CDR1 is SNHLY and CDR2 FYNNEI. The CDR3 coding sequence is TGTGCCAGCAGGGGTAGGACTAGCGGACACAAAAACATTCAGTACTTC. It encodes CASRGRTSGHKNIQYF.

V is TRBV5-1 and J is TRBJ2-2; D remains ambiguous. CDR1 SGHRS and CDR2 YFSETQ come from the germline V gene. The CDR3 runs 15 residues. The germline V and J ends were trimmed by 5 bases and 1 base, with 12 bases remaining between them. The CDR3 is CASSFSSGNTGELFF. In DNA, the CDR3 is TGCGCCAGCAGTTTTTCGTCAGGGAACACCGGGGAGCTGTTTTTT.

This sequence joins TRBV19 and TRBJ1-5; D possibly corresponds to TRBD1 (6 bases). CDR3 length equals 15 residues. V shed 3 bases and J shed 4 bases, with 13 bases lying between them. The germline CDR1 and CDR2 sequences are LNHDA and SQIVND (reference sequence). The CDR3 region is CASSMGGQQNQPQHF. The DNA for the CDR3 is TGTGCCAGTAGTATGGGTGGACAGCAGAATCAGCCCCAGCATTTT.

This clone has only one observation. J is TRBJ2-6 and V is TRBV27; 8 positions match TRBD1. The CDR3 spans 18 residues. V was clipped by 4 bases and J by 4 bases; unmatched bases: 12. The germline V gene has CDR1 MNHEY and CDR2 SMNVEV (reference sequence). CDR3 nucleotides: TGTGCCAGCAGTTCACCGGGACAGGCCATGGACGGGGCCAACGTCCTGACTTTC. This translates into CASSSPGQAMDGANVLTF.

The chain combines TRBV18 with TRBJ2-1; unclear D gene. CDR3 length: 12 residues. Germline values: CDR1 KGHSH, CDR2 LQKENI. V lost 2 bases and J lost 9, with 8 bases in between. The CDR3: CASSPKWAEQFF. The CDR3 nucleotides are TGTGCCAGCTCACCAAAGTGGGCTGAGCAGTTCTTC. The full variable domain, rest sourced from reference TRBV18 and TRBJ2-1, is NAGVMQNPRHLVRRRGQEARLRCSPMKGHSHVYWYRQLPEEGLKFMVYLQKENIIDESGMPKERFSAEFPKEGPSILRIQQVVRGDSAAYFCASSPKWAEQFFGPGTRLTVL.

V usage is TRBV5-6 and J usage is TRBJ1-2; 8 bases map to TRBD1. The CDR3 sequence is 14 residues long. Germline V lookup: CDR1 SGHDT, CDR2 YYEEEE. The V segment lost 4 bases and the J segment 2 bases; nucleotides outside the gene matches: 4. CDR3 residues: CASSPGGPNYGYTF. In DNA, the CDR3 is TGTGCCAGCAGCCCAGGGGGCCCGAACTATGGCTACACCTTC.

This chain joins TRBV6-1 and TRBJ1-2; no firm D call. In germline, CDR1 is MNHNS, CDR2 SASEGT. The CDR3 length is 13 residues. Trimming pared 3 bases from V and 6 bases from J, leaving 11 bases between. The CDR3 DNA follows: TGTGCCAGCAGTGAGGGCCTGCGGGATGGCTACACCTTC. Translation gives CASSEGLRDGYTF.

The V gene is TRBV11-2, the J gene TRBJ1-3; TRBD1 matches at 8 bases. Germline lookup yields CDR1 SGHAT and CDR2 FQNNGV. With V trimmed by 5 bases and J by 0 bases, 9 bases remained unmatched. This CDR3 contains 17 residues. DNA of the CDR3: TGTGCCAGCAGCCCACAGGGGGAACTTCTCTCTGGAAACACCATATATTTT. This gives the protein CASSPQGELLSGNTIYF.

This chain connects TRBV5-1 to TRBJ1-6; D call uncertain. The germline gives CDR1 SGHRS, CDR2 YFSETQ. The CDR3 totals 16 residues. V was trimmed by 0 bases and J by 8 bases, leaving 15 bases between them. In DNA form, the CDR3 reads TGCGCCAGCAGCTTGGGGGCGGGAAACGAATATTCACCCCTCCACTTT. Amino acid sequence: CASSLGAGNEYSPLHF.

This chain connects TRBV9 to TRBJ2-1; 13 nucleotides align to TRBD2. CDR3 length: 15 amino acids. Trimming cost V 4 bases and J 6 bases; bases outside gene matches: 4. CDR1 and CDR2 (germline): SGDLS, YYNGEE. CDR3 sequence (DNA): TGTGCCAGCAGCTTACGGACTAGCGGGAGCAATGAGCAGTTCTTC. Protein product: CASSLRTSGSNEQFF.

This clone was counted once. The rearrangement links TRBV5-1 to TRBJ2-7, with TRBD1 matching over 12 bases. V lost 3 bases, J lost 5 bases, and 9 bases stayed unmatched. CDR1 and CDR2 from the germline V gene are SGHRS and YFSETQ. The CDR3 length is 16 residues. The CDR3 region has the DNA TGCGCCAGCAGCTACGGACGGGGACAGGGGGCACACGAGCAGTACTTC. It yields the protein CASSYGRGQGAHEQYF.

V usage is TRBV5-1 and J usage is TRBJ1-1; TRBD1 is a possible D gene (6 bases). The germline CDR1 and CDR2 sequences are SGHRS and YFSETQ. V dropped 3 bases and J dropped 0 bases, with 9 bases sitting between them. There are 14 residues in the CDR3. CDR3 DNA: TGCGCCAGCAGCTGGGGGGGCATGAACACTGAAGCTTTCTTT. Translating it yields CASSWGGMNTEAFF.

V is TRBV5-1 and J is TRBJ2-7, with 13 bases fitting TRBD2. Per germline, CDR1 SGHRS and CDR2 YFSETQ. This CDR3 has 19 residues. Trimming at V came to 1 base and at J to 7 bases, leaving 17 bases not matched to a gene. The CDR3 DNA sequence: TGCGCCAGCAGCTTGAGAGGGGGGACTAGCGGGGCAACTAAGGGGGAGCAGTACTTC. Translated, it gives CASSLRGGTSGATKGEQYF.

This sequence joins TRBV10-1 and TRBJ2-3; D ambiguous. The CDR3 totals 14 residues. V lost 4 bases to trimming and J lost 2 bases, with 10 bases between them. Germline lookup yields CDR1 WNHNN and CDR2 SYGVQD (reference sequence). CDR3 nucleotide sequence: TGCGCCAGCAGTGGAAACTCCCTCACAGATACGCAGTATTTT. Its translation is CASSGNSLTDTQYF.

This chain uses TRBV28 with TRBJ2-5; tentative D call: TRBD2 (6 bases). This CDR3 has 15 amino acids. Trimming removed 5 bases at V and 2 bases at J, with 15 bases between. Germline lookup yields CDR1 MDHEN and CDR2 SYDVKM. This CDR3 is CASSPKSGPQETQYF. CDR3 coding DNA: TGTGCCAGCAGTCCGAAGAGCGGGCCGCAAGAGACCCAGTACTTC.

The chain combines TRBV5-1 with TRBJ1-1, with no clear D. Trimming took 1 base from V and 1 from J, leaving 11 bases between them. Germline loops: CDR1 SGHRS, CDR2 YFSETQ. The CDR3 extends over 15 amino acids. The CDR3 bases are TGCGCCAGCAGCTTGTGGCAGGATAAGAACACTGAAGCTTTCTTT. It is translated as CASSLWQDKNTEAFF.

The chain is built from TRBV29-1 and TRBJ1-2; no clear D gene. CDR1 SQVTM and CDR2 ANQGSEA come from the germline V gene. Trimming left V 4 bases short and J 5 bases short, with 11 bases between. This CDR3 spans 12 amino acids. CDR3 loop: CSVGWRGYGYTF. CDR3 nucleotide sequence: TGCAGCGTTGGGTGGAGAGGGTATGGCTACACCTTC.

This chain joins TRBV19 and TRBJ1-2, with D perhaps matching TRBD1 (6 bases). The CDR3 totals 14 residues. Germline CDR1 is LNHDA and CDR2 is SQIVND (reference sequence). The V gene lost 5 bases and the J gene lost 0 bases, with 10 bases spanning the gap. The CDR3 DNA reads as TGTGCCAGTAGTCCCCGACAGGCTAACTATGGCTACACCTTC. It is translated as CASSPRQANYGYTF.

The rearrangement links TRBV28 to TRBJ2-7; TRBD2 agrees at 12 bases. CDR1 is MDHEN, CDR2 SYDVKM, per germline. V was clipped by 7 bases and J by 7 bases; unmatched bases: 8. This CDR3 is 14 amino acids long. The CDR3 region is CASNRLAGVEEQYF. CDR3 sequence (DNA): TGTGCCAGCAACCGACTAGCGGGAGTTGAAGAGCAGTACTTC.

The V and J genes are TRBV18 and TRBJ2-1, with D possibly matching TRBD2 (7 bases). V shed 1 base and J shed 2 bases, with 15 bases lying between them. The CDR3 runs 17 residues. The V gene's germline CDR1 is KGHSH and CDR2 LQKENI. The CDR3, as DNA: TGTGCCAGCTCACCACAAGGGGGGAGCGGGACCTACAATGAGCAGTTCTTC. Its translation: CASSPQGGSGTYNEQFF. Full variable domain (remainder filled in from reference TRBV18 and TRBJ2-1): NAGVMQNPRHLVRRRGQEARLRCSPMKGHSHVYWYRQLPEEGLKFMVYLQKENIIDESGMPKERFSAEFPKEGPSILRIQQVVRGDSAAYFCASSPQGGSGTYNEQFFGPGTRLTVL.

This chain connects TRBV18 to TRBJ2-7; perhaps TRBD1 as D (5 bases). Trimming took 2 bases from V and 6 from J, leaving 14 bases between them. The CDR3 is made up of 14 amino acids. Germline V lookup: CDR1 KGHSH, CDR2 LQKENI. The chain's CDR3 is CASSPTDIESEQYF. Written as DNA, the CDR3 is TGTGCCAGCTCACCAACGGACATCGAAAGCGAGCAGTACTTC.

The genes are TRBV29-1 and TRBJ1-1; D unresolved. In germline, CDR1 is SQVTM, CDR2 ANQGSEA. The CDR3 is 11 amino acids. V was trimmed by 1 base and J by 8 bases, leaving 8 bases between them. The CDR3 reads CSVEGVSEAFF. The DNA for the CDR3 is TGCAGCGTTGAAGGAGTGAGCGAAGCTTTCTTT.

The J gene is TRBJ2-2, the V gene TRBV7-8; 10 bases map to TRBD2. Unmatched junction bases numbered 5, after V lost 5 bases and J lost 5 bases. The CDR3 is made up of 15 amino acids. Germline V gene lookup returns CDR1 SGHVS and CDR2 FQNEAQ. The CDR3 sequence is CASSPTTSGTGELFF. The CDR3 DNA sequence: TGTGCCAGCAGCCCAACGACTAGCGGGACCGGGGAGCTGTTTTTT. Using reference TRBV7-8 and TRBJ2-2 for the parts outside the CDR3, the full variable domain is GAGVSQSPRYKVAKRGQDVALRCDPISGHVSLFWYQQALGQGPEFLTYFQNEAQLDKSGLPSDRFFAERPEGSVSTLKIQRTQQEDSAVYLCASSPTTSGTGELFFGEGSRLTVL.

The chain uses TRBV7-9 and TRBJ2-1; 8 bases map to TRBD1. V lost 5 bases, J lost 7 bases, and 4 bases stayed unmatched. The germline V gene has CDR1 SEHNR and CDR2 FQNEAQ (reference sequence). This CDR3 has 13 amino acids. This CDR3 reads CASSLWTGNEQFF. The CDR3 DNA sequence: TGTGCCAGCAGCCTCTGGACAGGGAATGAGCAGTTCTTC.

The chain is built from TRBV5-4 and TRBJ2-5, with D possibly being TRBD1 (6 bases). The CDR3 spans 13 residues. The V end lost 4 bases, the J end lost 3 bases, and 10 bases lay between the germline ends. Germline CDR1 SGHNT, CDR2 YYREEE (reference sequence). This CDR3 reads CASSRGGKETQYF. Written as DNA, the CDR3 is TGTGCCAGCAGCCGAGGGGGAAAAGAGACCCAGTACTTC.